Below, 2 T cell receptor beta chains from the same sample are listed, as sequenced in a study of shared T cell receptors in the human thymus. Some clones are missing from TCRdb's copy, which holds only in-frame ones; the method was immunoSEQ multiplex PCR. In the table there are hundreds of thousands of clones, roughly 90% of which are singletons. The same sample was also used in a study of human thymus T cells.

Sequenced material: thymocytes. Receptor source: a boy younger than two with a congenital heart defect.

The chain links TRBV14 to TRBJ2-1; TRBD1 aligns across 9 bases. CDR1 is SGHDN, CDR2 FVKESK, per germline. With V trimmed by 1 base and J by 8 bases, 6 bases remained unmatched. This CDR3 is 15 amino acids long. The CDR3 coding sequence is TGTGCCAGCAGCCAAGGGGACAGGGAGTCAGATGAGCAGTTCTTC. Its protein product is CASSQGDRESDEQFF.

The genes are TRBV11-2 and TRBJ1-4; 7 bases match TRBD1. Trimming took 5 bases from V and 4 from J; bases not matched to a gene: 13. The CDR3 length is 17 residues. Germline CDR1 and CDR2: SGHAT and FQNNGV. CDR3 coding DNA: TGTGCCAGCAGCCCCACCGGGACAGTATCCCTTAATGAAAAACTGTTTTTT. The encoded protein is CASSPTGTVSLNEKLFF.